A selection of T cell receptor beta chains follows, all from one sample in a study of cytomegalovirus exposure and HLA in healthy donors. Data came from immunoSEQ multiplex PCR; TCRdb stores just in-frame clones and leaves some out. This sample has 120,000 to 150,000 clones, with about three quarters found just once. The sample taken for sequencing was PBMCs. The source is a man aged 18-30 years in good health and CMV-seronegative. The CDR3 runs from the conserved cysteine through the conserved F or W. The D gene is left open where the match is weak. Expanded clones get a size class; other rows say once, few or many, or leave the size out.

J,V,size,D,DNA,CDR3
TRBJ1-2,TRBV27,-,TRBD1,TGTGCCAGCATTGAGCTTAAACCGGGACAGCTTATCTATGGCTACACCTTC,CASIELKPGQLIYGYTF
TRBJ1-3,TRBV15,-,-,TGTGCCACCAGCAGAGATCCGCCAGGGGCTGGAAACACCATATATTTT,CATSRDPPGAGNTIYF
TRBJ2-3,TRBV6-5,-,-,TGCGCCAGCAGTGGGGGGTTTTATATCACAGATACGCAGTATTTT,CASSGGFYITDTQYF
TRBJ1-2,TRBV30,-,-,TGTGCCTGGAGTGTAGGGGATTACTATGGCTACACCTTC,CAWSVGDYYGYTF
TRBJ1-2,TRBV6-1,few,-,TGTGCCAGCAGTGAATCGAGAAGTCAGGGAGGAGGCTACACCTTC,CASSESRSQGGGYTF
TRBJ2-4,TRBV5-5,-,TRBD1,TGTGCCAGCAGCTACGGACAGGGGAACATTCAGTACTTC,CASSYGQGNIQYF
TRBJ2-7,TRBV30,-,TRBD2,TGTGCCTGGAGTGGAGCGGGAGCCTACGAGCAGTACTTC,CAWSGAGAYEQYF
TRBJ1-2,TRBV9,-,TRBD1,TGTGCCAGCAGCGTAGCGGGTAGGGGGCATGGCTACACCTTC,CASSVAGRGHGYTF
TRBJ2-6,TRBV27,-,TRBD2,TGTGCCAGCAGTACGGTGGCTAGGGACTATTCTGGGGCCAACGTCCTGACTTTC,CASSTVARDYSGANVLTF
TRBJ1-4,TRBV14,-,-,TGTGCCAGCAGCCAAGACCCGGCACAGGGACAAGGTGAAAAACTGTTTTTT,CASSQDPAQGQGEKLFF
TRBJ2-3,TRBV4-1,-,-,TGCGCCAGCAGCCAAGAACAGACAGATACGCAGTATTTT,CASSQEQTDTQYF
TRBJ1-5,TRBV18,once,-,TGTGCCAGCTCACCAGTAGTTCATAGCAATCAGCCCCAGCATTTT,CASSPVVHSNQPQHF
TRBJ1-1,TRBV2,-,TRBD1,TGTGCCAGCTCCCAACTTAGACAGGGTGAGGCGGCTTTCTTT,CASSQLRQGEAAFF
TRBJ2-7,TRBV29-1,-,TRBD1,TGCAGCGTTGAGAGGGACAGCTCCTACGAGCAGTACTTC,CSVERDSSYEQYF
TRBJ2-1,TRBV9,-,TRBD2,TGTGCCAGCAGCCAGACTAGCGGTTACAATGAGCAGTTCTTC,CASSQTSGYNEQFF
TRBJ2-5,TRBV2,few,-,TGTGCCAGCAGATTAATGGAGACCCAGTACTTC,CASRLMETQYF
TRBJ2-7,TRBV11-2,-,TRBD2,TGTGCCAGCAGCCCCTACCTAGCGGGAGGGCGCGAGCAGTACTTC,CASSPYLAGGREQYF
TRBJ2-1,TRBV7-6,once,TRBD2,TGTGCCAGCAGCTTAAGGGCGCGGGGGGGCCCTGGGGGACAGTTGGACAATGAGCAGTTCTTC,CASSLRARGGPGGQLDNEQFF
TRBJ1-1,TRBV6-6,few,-,TGTGCCAGCAGATTACACAGTGAAGCTTTCTTT,CASRLHSEAFF
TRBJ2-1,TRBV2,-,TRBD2,TGTGCCAGCAGCTCCACTAGCGATTTTAATGAGCAGTTCTTC,CASSSTSDFNEQFF
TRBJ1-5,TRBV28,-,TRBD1,TGTGCCAGCAGTCGACAGGGGTTTCAGCCCCAGCATTTT,CASSRQGFQPQHF
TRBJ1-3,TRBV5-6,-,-,TGTGCCAGCAGCTTGCTCGGACAGCCTCATCTTTCGTCTGGAAACACCATATATTTT,CASSLLGQPHLSSGNTIYF
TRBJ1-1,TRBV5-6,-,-,TGTGCCAGCAGCTTTGGTTGGGCGGGGGCTAGGGACACTGAAGCTTTCTTT,CASSFGWAGARDTEAFF
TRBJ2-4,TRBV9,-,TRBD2,TGTGCCAGCAGCGTAGGACATCCGGGACTAGCGGGGGGCCTAGCCAAAAACATTCAGTACTTC,CASSVGHPGLAGGLAKNIQYF